One sample yielded the 8 T cell receptor beta chains listed below, sequenced in a study of CD8+CD57+ T cells in acquired aplastic anemia. CDR3 and TCR beta VDJ profiling relied on a genomic DNA template. TCRdb re-analysed the reads in MiXCR, keeping a single row per CDR3 protein. The sample lists 200,000 or so distinct CDR3 sequences, under 70% seen once, with about 45% in the top ten. The material sequenced was sorted CD4+, CD8+, or CD8+CD57+ T cells (not recorded which) from PBMCs. The receptors were sampled from a human donor with severe aplastic anemia or a healthy control (not recorded which).

This clonotype has a count of ten or more. This sequence joins TRBV12-3 or TRBV12-4 and TRBJ2-3; D gene unclear. The CDR3 length is 10 residues. V was cut by 10 bases and J by 6 bases, with 8 bases left in between. The CDR3 sequence is CATKGDTQYF. The CDR3, as DNA: TGTGCCACGAAAGGGGATACGCAGTATTTT.

V usage is TRBV29-1 and J usage is TRBJ1-1; no reliable D call. V shed 5 bases and J shed 1 base, with 8 bases lying between them. Germline CDR1 reads SQVTM; CDR2 reads ANQGSEA. The CDR3 is 12 amino acids. The CDR3 bases are TGCAGCGTTAGAAATGGGAACACTGAAGCTTTCTTT. It encodes CSVRNGNTEAFF.

This clonotype was found many times. V is TRBV20-1 and J is TRBJ1-1, with 7 bases that match TRBD1. The CDR3 totals 13 residues. V dropped 3 bases and J dropped 6; count of bases not matched to a gene: 7. The V gene's germline CDR1 is DFQATT and CDR2 SNEGSKA (reference sequence). The CDR3 DNA reads TGCAGTGCTAGGTTACAGGGGTGGGCTGAAGCTTTCTTT. This gives the protein CSARLQGWAEAFF.

This clonotype was observed a single time. The CDR3 sequence: CASSPRTGHSPLHF. In DNA form, the CDR3 reads TGTGCCAGCAGCCCTAGGACAGGGCACTCACCCCTCCACTTT. The rearrangement joins TRBV5-5 to TRBJ1-6, with 8 bases fitting TRBD1. The CDR3 is 14 residues long. With V trimmed by 4 bases and J by 10 bases, 7 bases remained unmatched. The germline V gene encodes CDR1 SGHKS and CDR2 YYEKEE (reference sequence). The full variable domain, with the rest looked up from reference TRBV5-5 and TRBJ1-6, is DAGVTQSPTHLIKTRGQQVTLRCSPISGHKSVSWYQQVLGQGPQFIFQYYEKEERGRGNFPDRFSARQFPNYSSELNVNALLLGDSALYLCASSPRTGHSPLHFGNGTRLTVT.

The chain is built from TRBV20-1 and TRBJ1-2; D not certain. The CDR3 contains 13 residues. Germline values: CDR1 DFQATT, CDR2 SNEGSKA (reference sequence). V lost 6 bases to trimming and J lost 2 bases, with 13 bases between them. The CDR3 sequence: CSATSRENYGYTF. CDR3 nucleotides: TGCAGTGCCACCAGCAGAGAGAACTATGGCTACACCTTC.

Regarding this clonotype: Since the CDR3 does not end with the conserved phenylalanine or tryptophan, this likely comes from a read error. The chain links TRBV19 to TRBJ2-1, with TRBD2 identical over 7 bases. CDR3 length: 13 amino acids. Germline trimming cut 7 bases from V and 7 bases from J; bases unmatched to any gene: 7. Germline CDR1 and CDR2: LNHDA and SQIVND (reference sequence). The CDR3 spells CASNLLAQNEQFY. The CDR3 region has the DNA TGTGCCAGTAATCTACTAGCGCAGAATGAGCAGTTCTAC.

V is TRBV7-9 and J is TRBJ2-7, with 9 nucleotides matching TRBD1. Germline loops: CDR1 SEHNR, CDR2 FQNEAQ (reference sequence). After removal of 0 bases from V and 2 bases from J, the junction contained 5 bases not matched to a gene. This CDR3 region has 16 residues. The CDR3 DNA sequence: TGTGCCAGCAGCTTAGCTGGGACAGGGAGGACCTACGAGCAGTACTTC. Translation: CASSLAGTGRTYEQYF. Full variable domain (rest looked up from reference TRBV7-9 and TRBJ2-7): DTGVSQNPRHKITKRGQNVTFRCDPISEHNRLYWYRQTLGQGPEFLTYFQNEAQLEKSRLLSDRFSAERPKGSFSTLEIQRTEQGDSAMYLCASSLAGTGRTYEQYFGPGTRLTVT.

V usage is TRBV7-3 and J usage is TRBJ2-2, with D perhaps TRBD2 (5 bases). The CDR3 length is 13 residues. CDR1 is SGHTA and CDR2 is FQGTGA in the germline V gene. Trimming left V 8 bases short and J 7 bases short, with 14 bases between. The DNA for the CDR3 is TGTGCCAGCTCGGACTCGCCAGGCGGGGAGCTGTTTTTT. Amino acid sequence: CASSDSPGGELFF.